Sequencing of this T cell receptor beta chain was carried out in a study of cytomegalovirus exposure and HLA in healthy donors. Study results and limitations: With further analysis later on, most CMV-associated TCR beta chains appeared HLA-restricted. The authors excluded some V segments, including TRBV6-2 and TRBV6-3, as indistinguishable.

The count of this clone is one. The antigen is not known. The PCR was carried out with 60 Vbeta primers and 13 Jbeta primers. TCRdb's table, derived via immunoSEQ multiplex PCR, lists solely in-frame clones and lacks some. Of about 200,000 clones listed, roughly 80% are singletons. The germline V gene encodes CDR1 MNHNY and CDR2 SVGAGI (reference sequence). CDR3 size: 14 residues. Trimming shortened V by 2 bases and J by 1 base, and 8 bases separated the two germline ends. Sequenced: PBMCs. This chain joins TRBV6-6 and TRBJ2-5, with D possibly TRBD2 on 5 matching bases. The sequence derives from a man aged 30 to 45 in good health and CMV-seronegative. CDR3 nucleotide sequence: TGTGCCAGCAGTTACGTCGGGGTCCAAGAGACCCAGTACTTC. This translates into CASSYVGVQETQYF.